The T cell receptor (beta chain) described here comes from a study of human thymus T cells. The study, taken as a whole, reports: Thymic and blood repertoires seemed to favor certain V and J genes. Unrelated individuals were reported by related research to share highly overlapping thymic repertoires.

Losses at the gene ends were 8 bases for V and 1 base for J; bases not matched to a gene: 2. CDR1 is ENHRY, CDR2 SYGVKD, per germline. The CDR3 has 13 amino acids. Assay used: immunoSEQ multiplex PCR; TCRdb lists only in-frame clones, some missing. This table has about 130,000 clones, around 95% appearing once. As concerns this clone: Its matching antigen is unknown.

Thymus tissue was removed during corrective cardiac surgery. Finnish infants who were healthy and having corrective surgery for congenital heart defects made up the donors. Sequencing input: thymus tissue. The sequence derives from a boy under two years old with a congenital heart defect but otherwise immunologically healthy. The chain recombines TRBV10-3 with TRBJ2-5; 9 bases agree with TRBD1. The CDR3 loop is CAIGGQGQETQYF. CDR3 DNA: TGTGCCATCGGGGGACAGGGCCAAGAGACCCAGTACTTC.